What follows is one T cell receptor beta chain and its context. The data belong to a study of blood T cell repertoires in COVID-19. Overall study context: Sources were T cells, B-cell-depleted T cells, or PBMCs; the material itself was cDNA or gDNA.

Per the original methods: Nucleated cell counts were estimated from reference gene primer amplification. Sequenced by immunoSEQ multiplex PCR; TCRdb stores in-frame clones only, minus some. The V and J calls and the clone size are those of that table, but D and trimming were determined from the DNA. The repertoire includes hundreds of thousands of clones, about 87% of them detected once, and about 1.2% sits in the top ten. CDR3 length equals 17 residues. Trimming pared 0 bases from V and 5 bases from J, leaving 19 bases between. From germline, CDR1 is SGDLS and CDR2 YYNGEE. This clonotype was sampled from a man in his 70s with acute or convalescent COVID-19. The V and J genes are TRBV9 and TRBJ2-3, with D perhaps matching TRBD1 (6 bases). Sequences were obtained from peripheral blood. The CDR3 DNA reads TGTGCCAGCAGCGTAGACCCTGGACAGTTAGGGGGAGATACGCAGTATTTT. Amino acid sequence: CASSVDPGQLGGDTQYF.